Following are 22 T cell receptor beta chains from one sample sequenced in a study of blood T cell repertoires in COVID-19 (TCRdb year 2020). Receptors were amplified or captured by the immunoSEQ multiplex PCR assay. Entries here come from immuneACCESS through TCRdb and include only in-frame sequences with V and J called. Some clones fail to appear in such tables; in the studies checked, an unresolved V gene covers under half of the shortfall, and the cause of the remainder is unknown. A total of around 130,000 clones appear in this sample, approximately 85% of them only once. The ten largest clones take up 10% to 15% of the sample. Sample: peripheral blood. The source of these receptors is a human donor in a cohort sampled during active COVID-19.

There are many counts of this clone. The chain joins TRBV27 to TRBJ2-2, with 9 nucleotides matching TRBD2. Germline V lookup: CDR1 MNHEY, CDR2 SMNVEV (reference sequence). The CDR3 covers 17 residues. V lost 5 bases, J lost 4 bases, and 11 bases stayed unmatched. The CDR3 region is CASSPFAGGLSTGELFF. The CDR3, as DNA: TGTGCCAGCAGTCCCTTCGCGGGGGGGCTGAGCACCGGGGAGCTGTTTTTT.

This clone was seen just once. This sequence joins TRBV19 and TRBJ2-4; D remains unclear. V was trimmed by 4 bases and J by 1 base, leaving 11 bases between them. The CDR3 is 15 residues long. The germline V gene has CDR1 LNHDA and CDR2 SQIVND (reference sequence). The CDR3, as DNA: TGTGCCAGTAGTAGCTGGGCGCAGGCCAAAAACATTCAGTACTTC. It codes for CASSSWAQAKNIQYF.

This CDR3 reads CASRGLAGGGEFF. In DNA form, the CDR3 reads TGTGCCAGCAGGGGACTAGCGGGGGGGGGCGAGTTCTTC. This chain joins TRBV6-5 and TRBJ2-1; TRBD2 matches 16 bases. CDR1 MNHEY and CDR2 SVGAGI come from the germline V gene. This CDR3 has 13 residues. J was trimmed by 14 bases and V by 6 bases; bases with no gene match: 4.

The rearrangement links TRBV6-6 to TRBJ1-2; 8 bases fit TRBD1. J lost 7 bases, V lost 6 bases, and 4 bases had no gene match. Germline CDR1 MNHNY, CDR2 SVGAGI (reference sequence). CDR3 length equals 12 residues. CDR3 in amino acids: CASSRQGSGYTF. The CDR3 DNA sequence: TGTGCCAGCAGCCGACAGGGGTCTGGCTACACCTTC.

The V call is TRBV3-1 (or the pseudogene TRBV3-2), the J call TRBJ1-1, with D possibly TRBD1 on 6 matching bases. The CDR3 sequence is 15 residues long. Germline values: CDR1 LGHDT, CDR2 YNNKEL (reference sequence). Trimming shortened V by 4 bases and J by 1 base, and 13 bases separated the two germline ends. CDR3 nucleotides: TGTGCCAGCAGCCTCTCTCAGGGGAAGAACACTGAAGCTTTCTTT. Protein product: CASSLSQGKNTEAFF.

J is TRBJ2-7 and V is TRBV10-2; 7 nucleotides match TRBD2. This CDR3 comprises 13 residues. CDR1 is WSHSY, CDR2 SAAADI, per germline. V shed 10 bases and J 1 base; nucleotides not matched to a gene: 7. The DNA for the CDR3 is TGCGCCACCTACCTGGGAGGGTCCTACGAGCAGTACTTC. Translated, it gives CATYLGGSYEQYF.

The V and J genes are TRBV6-2 or TRBV6-3 and TRBJ2-7; 8 bases align to TRBD1. Germline CDR1 MNHEY, CDR2 SVGEGT. V trimming: 2 bases; J trimming: 6 bases; junction bases outside the gene matches: 6. CDR3 size: 14 residues. DNA of the CDR3: TGTGCCAGCAGTTACGACCAGGGGGCAGGCGAGCAGTACTTC. Translation gives CASSYDQGAGEQYF.

The rearrangement links TRBV6-6 to TRBJ2-1; 7 bases are a match to TRBD1. The trim removed 0 bases at V and 9 bases at J, leaving 5 bases unmatched. This CDR3 region has 14 residues. Germline V gene data show CDR1 as MNHNY and CDR2 as SVGAGI (reference sequence). The CDR3 sequence: CASSYSNRGSEQFF. The CDR3 DNA follows: TGTGCCAGCAGTTACTCGAACAGGGGTAGTGAGCAGTTCTTC.

The CDR3 sequence is CATSRAGSGGARNEQFF. The CDR3 DNA sequence: TGTGCCACCAGCAGAGCGGGTAGCGGGGGGGCCCGCAATGAGCAGTTCTTC. J is TRBJ2-1 and V is TRBV15, with TRBD2 matching over 11 bases. With 1 base clipped from V and 6 bases from J, the junction kept 8 bases outside the gene matches. Germline values: CDR1 LNHNV, CDR2 YYDKDF (reference sequence). CDR3 size: 17 residues. The full variable domain, with the rest looked up from reference TRBV15 and TRBJ2-1, is DAMVIQNPRYQVTQFGKPVTLSCSQTLNHNVMYWYQQKSSQAPKLLFHYYDKDFNNEADTPDNFQSRRPNTSFCFLDIRSPGLGDTAMYLCATSRAGSGGARNEQFFGPGTRLTVL.

This chain uses TRBV7-2 with TRBJ1-2, with a tentative D call TRBD1 (6 bases). V was shortened by 1 base and J by 1 base, with 13 bases between the two germline ends. CDR3 length: 16 residues. CDR1 and CDR2 from the germline V gene are SGHTA and FQGNSA. CDR3 in DNA: TGTGCCAGCAGCTTAGGCCCCGGGACACTTAACTATGGCTACACCTTC. Protein: CASSLGPGTLNYGYTF.

V gene TRBV30 combines with J gene TRBJ2-5; no clear D gene. The V end was cut by 4 bases, the J end by 5 bases, with 11 bases between. Germline V gene sequence: CDR1 GTSNPN, CDR2 SVGIG (reference sequence). This CDR3 contains 12 residues. CDR3 sequence: CAWNSAAETQYF. CDR3 in DNA: TGTGCCTGGAATTCCGCGGCCGAGACCCAGTACTTC.

The chain uses TRBV5-1 and TRBJ2-6; TRBD2 is a possible D gene (5 bases). CDR3 length: 16 amino acids. Germline CDR1 is SGHRS and CDR2 is YFSETQ. Deletions cut 3 bases from V and 0 bases from J, with 10 bases between. This CDR3 reads CASSSLGSSGANVLTF. Here the CDR3 DNA reads TGCGCCAGCAGCTCCCTAGGGAGCTCTGGGGCCAACGTCCTGACTTTC.

This chain uses TRBV5-4 with TRBJ1-3, with no clear D. The germline V and J ends were trimmed by 2 bases and 4 bases, with 16 bases remaining between them. CDR3 length equals 16 residues. CDR1 SGHNT and CDR2 YYREEE come from the germline V gene (reference sequence). The DNA for the CDR3 is TGTGCCAGCAGCTTTTCCCACGGGTTTGCGGGAAACACCATATATTTT. It translates to CASSFSHGFAGNTIYF.

This clone has a single count. V usage is TRBV18 and J usage is TRBJ2-5, with TRBD1 matching over 9 bases. J lost 6 bases, V lost 1 base, and 6 bases had no gene match. The CDR3 runs to 15 residues. Germline assignment: CDR1 KGHSH and CDR2 LQKENI. CDR3 protein: CASSPLGTGTQTQYF. CDR3 DNA sequence: TGTGCCAGCTCACCACTGGGGACAGGGACACAGACCCAGTACTTC. The full variable domain, with the rest looked up from reference TRBV18 and TRBJ2-5, is NAGVMQNPRHLVRRRGQEARLRCSPMKGHSHVYWYRQLPEEGLKFMVYLQKENIIDESGMPKERFSAEFPKEGPSILRIQQVVRGDSAAYFCASSPLGTGTQTQYFGPGTRLLVL.

The V gene is TRBV4-1, the J gene TRBJ2-7; TRBD1 matches at 7 bases. Per the germline V gene, CDR1 is MGHRA and CDR2 is YSYEKL. There are 15 residues in the CDR3. Losses at the gene ends were 0 bases for V and 3 bases for J; bases not matched to a gene: 5. CDR3 residues: CASSQEGTDFYEQYF. DNA of the CDR3: TGCGCCAGCAGCCAAGAAGGGACAGACTTCTACGAGCAGTACTTC.

This clone is a singleton in its sample. J is TRBJ2-4 and V is TRBV2; 14 bases align to TRBD2. The CDR3 runs 17 residues. The J segment lost 1 base and the V segment lost 11 bases, leaving 10 bases of the junction unmatched. Germline CDR1 SNHLY, CDR2 FYNNEI. In nucleotides, the CDR3 is TGTGCCGGGGCCGGGACTAGCGGGGGTCGGGCCAAAAACATTCAGTACTTC. This codes for CAGAGTSGGRAKNIQYF.

Only a few counts were recorded for this clone. This chain connects TRBV5-1 to TRBJ2-3; 8 nucleotides align to TRBD2. V lost 3 bases, J lost 1 base, and 13 bases stayed unmatched. The CDR3 has 18 amino acids. Germline V CDR1 and CDR2: SGHRS, YFSETQ. The CDR3 DNA reads TGCGCCAGCAGCTCGGGAGGGGGGGCGATCTCGGGCACAGATACGCAGTATTTT. This gives the protein CASSSGGGAISGTDTQYF.

The chain employs TRBV6-1 and TRBJ1-1, with 11 bases aligning to TRBD1. Germline V CDR1 and CDR2: MNHNS, SASEGT. CDR3 length: 15 residues. With 3 bases clipped from V and 10 bases from J, the junction kept 10 bases outside the gene matches. CDR3 bases: TGTGCCAGCAGTGACGCAAGGGACAGGGGGACAGGAGCTTTCTTT. It codes for CASSDARDRGTGAFF.

The chain joins TRBV6-1 to TRBJ2-5; 11 bases line up with TRBD1. Germline V gene sequence: CDR1 MNHNS, CDR2 SASEGT. V lost 2 bases to trimming and J lost 4 bases; unmatched junction nucleotides: 9. The CDR3 contains 17 residues. CDR3 DNA sequence: TGTGCCAGCAGTGAATTGGGAGGGACAGGGGGTGCAGAGACCCAGTACTTC. Translated, it gives CASSELGGTGGAETQYF.

This sequence joins TRBV10-3 and TRBJ2-7; 14 bases map to TRBD2. Germline values: CDR1 ENHRY, CDR2 SYGVKD. This CDR3 region has 13 residues. With 11 bases clipped from V and 6 bases from J, the junction kept 6 bases outside the gene matches. CDR3: CASSGLAGGEQYF. CDR3 sequence (DNA): TGTGCCTCCAGTGGACTAGCGGGGGGCGAGCAGTACTTC.

This clone came up once. This chain links TRBV3-1 (or the pseudogene TRBV3-2) with TRBJ2-6; 12 positions agree with TRBD1. The V gene end was trimmed by 5 bases and the J gene end by 0 bases; junction bases not matched to a gene: 2. The CDR3 contains 17 residues. Germline V CDR1 and CDR2: LGHDT, YNNKEL (reference sequence). The CDR3 DNA sequence: TGTGCCAGCAGCAGGGACAGGGGGCTCTCTGGGGCCAACGTCCTGACTTTC. This translates into CASSRDRGLSGANVLTF.

J is TRBJ1-2 and V is TRBV12-5; no clear D. The CDR3 is 13 amino acids. V was shortened by 5 bases and J by 3 bases, with 10 bases between the two germline ends. CDR1 LGHNT and CDR2 FRNRAP come from the germline V gene. The DNA for the CDR3 is TGTGCTAGTGGTACCGTTGCAGACTATGGCTACACCTTC. Translation gives CASGTVADYGYTF.